This TCR beta chain originates from a study of T cell responses to AZD1222 COVID-19 vaccine. Produced via immunoSEQ multiplex PCR; TCRdb's table is partial and in-frame only. The sample consists of over 100,000 clones, around 90% of them appearing once. The junction had 12 bases not matched to a gene; V was cut back by 2 bases and J by 10 bases. Germline V gene sequence: CDR1 ENHRY, CDR2 SYGVKD. This CDR3 is 15 amino acids long. J is TRBJ2-7 and V is TRBV10-3; TRBD2 aligns across 9 bases. The receptor's source is an adult in good health. This specimen was peripheral blood, taken on day 0 of AZD1222 vaccination. The CDR3 nucleotides are TGTGCCATCAGTGAGGAGAATAGCGGGGGACTTTCCCAGTACTTC. It translates to CAISEENSGGLSQYF.